Below are 24 T cell receptor beta chains sequenced from a single sample in a study of T cells in localized non-small cell lung cancer. This table comes from immunoSEQ multiplex PCR, and its TCRdb copy is limited to in-frame clones, with some not included. The sample contains roughly 2,000 clones, approximately 25% of which appear only once. Sequenced here: normal lung tissue next to the tumor, sampled before any cancer treatment. Receptors originate from a female donor of 60 years or more with stage II lung adenocarcinoma.

In its sample, this clone was seen once. The chain couples TRBV5-1 to TRBJ1-1; D unclear. CDR1 and CDR2 (germline): SGHRS, YFSETQ. The CDR3 consists of 16 residues. With 0 bases removed from V and 3 bases from J, the gap between germline ends came to 15 bases. The DNA of the CDR3 is TGCGCCAGCAGCTTGGAGGGAGCGGGGAGACACACTGAAGCTTTCTTT. It is translated as CASSLEGAGRHTEAFF.

By frequency in the sample, this clone is large. Other DNA sequences of this sample code for an identical CDR3. This chain joins TRBV19 and TRBJ2-7; TRBD1 matches at 7 bases. The CDR3 is 13 amino acids. Germline-derived CDR1 and CDR2 are LNHDA and SQIVND (reference sequence). Trimming at V came to 5 bases and at J to 1 base, leaving 2 bases not matched to a gene. CDR3 protein: CASSPDRSYEQYF. The CDR3 DNA is TGTGCCAGTAGTCCGGACAGGTCCTACGAGCAGTACTTC.

In its sample, this clone is medium-sized. The chain couples TRBV11-3 to TRBJ2-7; a possible D gene is TRBD1 (6 bases). The CDR3 has 15 residues. Deletions cut 3 bases from V and 3 bases from J, with 15 bases between. The germline V gene has CDR1 SGHNT and CDR2 YENEEA. In DNA form, the CDR3 reads TGTGCCAGCAGCTTGGAACCGGACAGCTTCTACGAGCAGTACTTC. It encodes CASSLEPDSFYEQYF.

The chain links TRBV29-1 to TRBJ2-5; D is uncertain. Germline loops: CDR1 SQVTM, CDR2 ANQGSEA. The CDR3 contains 13 residues. The V and J ends lost 8 bases and 2 bases respectively, with 15 bases between them. Here the CDR3 DNA reads TGCAGCATTCTACCAGAAAATCAAGAGACCCAGTACTTC. Amino acids: CSILPENQETQYF.

The J gene is TRBJ2-2, the V gene TRBV6-8; 12 bases are shared with TRBD2. Germline loops: CDR1 MNHGY, CDR2 SAAAGT. The J segment lost 7 bases and the V segment lost 5 bases, leaving 8 bases of the junction unmatched. This CDR3 is 16 amino acids long. This CDR3 reads CASSRTSGRLGGELFF. The CDR3 region has the DNA TGTGCCAGCAGTCGCACTAGCGGGAGGTTGGGCGGGGAGCTGTTTTTT.

Relative to its sample, this clone is medium-sized. The V and J genes are TRBV11-3 and TRBJ1-2; the D gene is possibly TRBD1 (5 bases). V was cut by 5 bases and J by 6 bases, with 25 bases left in between. The CDR3 totals 17 residues. Germline-derived CDR1 and CDR2 are SGHNT and YENEEA. The CDR3 bases are TGTGCCAGCAGCCTGGGAGTAAAGTTAAGGGGTTACGATGGCTACACCTTC. Its protein is CASSLGVKLRGYDGYTF.

This CDR3 is CAWSGGTDTQYF. The CDR3 region has the DNA TGTGCCTGGTCTGGTGGCACAGATACGCAGTATTTT. This sequence joins TRBV30 and TRBJ2-3, with unresolved D. V gave up 5 bases and J gave up 1 base, with 7 bases separating them. The CDR3 runs 12 residues. Per germline, CDR1 GTSNPN and CDR2 SVGIG (reference sequence).

Here the CDR3 reads CASSVGPGGYYEQYF. As DNA, the CDR3 is TGTGCCAGCAGCGTCGGGCCAGGGGGCTATTACGAGCAGTACTTC. This chain connects TRBV9 to TRBJ2-7; 8 bases are shared with TRBD1. Per the germline V gene, CDR1 is SGDLS and CDR2 is YYNGEE. The CDR3 spans 15 residues. J gave up 4 bases and V 2 bases, and 8 bases lay outside the gene matches. The entire variable domain, with the rest obtained from reference TRBV9 and TRBJ2-7, is as follows: DSGVTQTPKHLITATGQRVTLRCSPRSGDLSVYWYQQSLDQGLQFLIQYYNGEERAKGNILERFSAQQFPDLHSELNLSSLELGDSALYFCASSVGPGGYYEQYFGPGTRLTVT.

This clone turned up a few times. The rearrangement links TRBV9 to TRBJ2-1, with no clear D. This CDR3 comprises 14 residues. Trimming took off 8 bases at V and 5 bases at J, with 17 bases between the two ends. Per germline, CDR1 SGDLS and CDR2 YYNGEE. As DNA, the CDR3 is TGTGCCAGTACCTCAAGGGCAACTGACAATGAGCAGTTCTTC. Its protein is CASTSRATDNEQFF.

This clone is medium-sized within its sample. The V and J genes are TRBV6-8 and TRBJ2-7; 9 bases fit TRBD2. The germline gives CDR1 MNHGY, CDR2 SAAAGT. The trim removed 6 bases at V and 2 bases at J, leaving 8 bases unmatched. The CDR3 runs to 15 residues. The CDR3 reads CASRKASGGTYEQYF. In DNA, the CDR3 is TGTGCCAGCAGGAAAGCAAGCGGGGGGACCTACGAGCAGTACTTC.

The chain combines TRBV19 with TRBJ1-1; D not certain. Germline V lookup: CDR1 LNHDA, CDR2 SQIVND (reference sequence). Deletions cut 2 bases from V and 2 bases from J, with 3 bases between. CDR3 length equals 12 residues. CDR3 sequence (DNA): TGTGCCAGTAGTATAAGAAACACTGAAGCTTTCTTT. Translating gives CASSIRNTEAFF.

V gene TRBV6-7 combines with J gene TRBJ2-7; maybe TRBD2 (5 bases). TRBV6-7 is noted as an ORF with a role that remains uncertain. Trimming stripped 5 bases from V and 6 bases from J, with 17 bases between. CDR3 length: 14 residues. For the CDR3, the DNA is TGTGCCAGCAGTACCTACGGGGTGCGGAGCGAGCAGTACTTC. Amino acid sequence: CASSTYGVRSEQYF.

The chain couples TRBV6-8 to TRBJ1-4; 8 bases agree with TRBD1. The CDR3 is 14 amino acids. Germline CDR1 reads MNHGY; CDR2 reads SAAAGT. V was clipped by 8 bases and J by 3 bases; unmatched bases: 5. The CDR3 protein is CASVGQGANEKLFF. The CDR3 DNA follows: TGTGCCAGCGTTGGACAGGGAGCTAATGAAAAACTGTTTTTT.

This clone is hyperexpanded in the sample. The chain is built from TRBV28 and TRBJ1-4; no reliable D call. Deletions cut 3 bases from V and 6 bases from J, with 14 bases between. The CDR3 is 15 amino acids. The germline V gene encodes CDR1 MDHEN and CDR2 SYDVKM. The CDR3 loop is CASSFSDGGYEKLFF. Here the CDR3 DNA reads TGTGCCAGCAGTTTTTCGGACGGAGGTTATGAAAAACTGTTTTTT.

This clone came up a few times. The chain couples TRBV11-3 to TRBJ1-2, with a possible D match to TRBD1 (6 bases). The length of the CDR3 is 15 residues. V was shortened by 5 bases and J by 8 bases, with 21 bases between the two germline ends. CDR1 is SGHNT, CDR2 YENEEA, per germline. The CDR3: CASSLASSGAKGYTF. The CDR3, as DNA: TGTGCCAGCAGCCTCGCCTCTTCGGGGGCGAAGGGCTACACCTTC.

This sequence joins TRBV7-5 and TRBJ1-2. TRBV7-5 is described as a pseudogene. This CDR3 comprises 15 residues. The CDR3 DNA reads as TGTGCCAGCAGCCCCCAATGGGGGGAGTCCTATGGCTACACCTTC. Translated: CASSPQWGESYGYTF.

The chain carries TRBV11-3 and TRBJ2-3; weak D call: TRBD2 (5 bases). V dropped 4 bases and J dropped 2 bases, with 10 bases sitting between them. This CDR3 has 14 residues. Germline loops: CDR1 SGHNT, CDR2 YENEEA. CDR3 DNA sequence: TGTGCCAGCAGCTCGAGAGGGAACACAGATACGCAGTATTTT. Its translation: CASSSRGNTDTQYF.

Worth noting for this clone: Other DNA sequences of this sample code for an identical CDR3. The V call is TRBV19, the J call TRBJ1-5; D not certain. V lost 0 bases and J lost 6, with 6 bases in between. CDR3 length: 13 residues. CDR1 LNHDA and CDR2 SQIVND come from the germline V gene (reference sequence). The DNA for the CDR3 is TGTGCCAGTAGTATAGATCCCGGTCAGCCCCAGCATTTT. Encoded protein: CASSIDPGQPQHF. The full variable domain, in which reference TRBV19 and TRBJ1-5 provide the parts outside the CDR3, is DGGITQSPKYLFRKEGQNVTLSCEQNLNHDAMYWYRQDPGQGLRLIYYSQIVNDFQKGDIAEGYSVSREKKESFPLTVTSAQKNPTAFYLCASSIDPGQPQHFGDGTRLSIL.

This clone was seen a handful of times. This sequence joins TRBV6-8 and TRBJ1-2, with D possibly matching TRBD1 (6 bases). The V end lost 5 bases, the J end lost 2 bases, and 18 bases lay between the germline ends. The CDR3 has 16 residues. The germline V gene has CDR1 MNHGY and CDR2 SAAAGT. The CDR3 spells CASSDHKGTGNYGYTF. As DNA, the CDR3 is TGTGCCAGCAGTGACCATAAAGGTACAGGGAACTATGGCTACACCTTC.

Relative to its sample, this clone is medium-sized. The genes are TRBV28 and TRBJ2-4, with a possible D match to TRBD2 (5 bases). There are 13 residues in the CDR3. From germline, CDR1 is MDHEN and CDR2 SYDVKM. V dropped 6 bases and J dropped 12 bases, with 18 bases sitting between them. CDR3: CASRPIGEDTQYF. For the CDR3, the DNA is TGTGCCAGCAGACCTATCGGGGAAGATACTCAGTACTTC.

This clone occurred a few times. Written as DNA, the CDR3 is TGTGCCAGCAGTGAGCCCGGACAGGGGGCTTTTTACTATGGCTACACCTTC. It is translated as CASSEPGQGAFYYGYTF. The V call is TRBV6-8, the J call TRBJ1-2; 11 bases line up with TRBD1. CDR3 length: 17 residues. The junction had 11 bases not matched to a gene; V was cut back by 5 bases and J by 3 bases. CDR1 MNHGY and CDR2 SAAAGT come from the germline V gene.

This clone appeared a few times. This chain uses TRBV6-8 with TRBJ2-5; 8 positions match TRBD1. CDR3 length: 15 residues. V lost 5 bases, J lost 0 bases, and 5 bases stayed unmatched. CDR1 and CDR2 (germline): MNHGY, SAAAGT. Written as DNA, the CDR3 is TGTGCCAGCAGTGATTACAGGGGGGACCAAGAGACCCAGTACTTC. As protein: CASSDYRGDQETQYF.

The chain couples TRBV19 to TRBJ1-1; tentative D call: TRBD1 (5 bases). V was trimmed by 1 base and J by 0 bases, leaving 12 bases between them. Looked up from germline, CDR1 is LNHDA and CDR2 is SQIVND (reference sequence). The length of the CDR3 is 16 residues. CDR3: CASSIGGALMNTEAFF. The DNA of the CDR3 is TGTGCCAGTAGTATAGGAGGGGCGCTAATGAACACTGAAGCTTTCTTT.

This clone has a handful of counts. The rearrangement uses TRBV29-1 and TRBJ2-1; D may be TRBD2 (7 bases). The CDR3 consists of 17 residues. Trimming took 8 bases from V and 4 from J, leaving 27 bases between them. The germline V gene has CDR1 SQVTM and CDR2 ANQGSEA. CDR3 DNA sequence: TGCAGCATGTTGAAGGGGGAGGGGACTCCCTCTTACAATGAGCAGTTCTTC. Encoded protein: CSMLKGEGTPSYNEQFF.